This TCR beta chain was sequenced during a study of blood T cell repertoires in COVID-19. Clones were sequenced by immunoSEQ multiplex PCR, and TCRdb holds only the in-frame ones, with some missing. The repertoire includes roughly 180,000 clones, 80% to 90% of them detected once, and 8% to 10% sits in the top ten. CDR1 is GTSNPN and CDR2 is SVGIG in the germline V gene (reference sequence). This CDR3 is 15 amino acids long. Trimming took 0 bases from V and 7 from J; bases not matched to a gene: 11. The sequencing input was peripheral blood. J is TRBJ2-7 and V is TRBV30; 8 bases map to TRBD2. The TCR originated in a man aged 60-69 years with acute or convalescent COVID-19. This CDR3 reads CAWSVLREDHWEQYF. The CDR3, as DNA: TGTGCCTGGAGTGTACTGCGGGAGGACCACTGGGAGCAGTACTTC.